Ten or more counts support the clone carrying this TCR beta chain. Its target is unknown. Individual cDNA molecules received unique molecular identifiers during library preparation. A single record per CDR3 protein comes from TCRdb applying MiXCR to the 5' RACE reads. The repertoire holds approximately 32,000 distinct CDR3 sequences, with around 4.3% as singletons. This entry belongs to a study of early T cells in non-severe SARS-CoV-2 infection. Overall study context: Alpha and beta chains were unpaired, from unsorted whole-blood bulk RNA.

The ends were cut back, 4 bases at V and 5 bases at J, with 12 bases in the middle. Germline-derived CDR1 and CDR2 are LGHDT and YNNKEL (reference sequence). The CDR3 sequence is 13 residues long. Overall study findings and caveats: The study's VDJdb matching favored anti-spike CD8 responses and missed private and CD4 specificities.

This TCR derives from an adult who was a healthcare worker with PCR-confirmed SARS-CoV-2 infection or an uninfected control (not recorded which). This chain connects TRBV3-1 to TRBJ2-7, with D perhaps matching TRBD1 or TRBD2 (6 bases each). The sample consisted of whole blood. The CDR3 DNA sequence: TGTGCCAGCAGCCTGACTAGGGGGGACGAGCAGTACTTC. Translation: CASSLTRGDEQYF.